This is a list of T cell receptor beta chains from one sample in a study of graft-versus-host responses after intestinal transplantation. Assay: immunoSEQ multiplex PCR; the TCRdb copy retains only in-frame clones and omits some. The sample lists approximately 12,000 clones, roughly 29% occurring once. The material sequenced was alloreactive CD8+ T cells from a mixed lymphocyte reaction culture, taken before intestinal transplant. The receptors were gathered from a human patient who received an intestinal transplant. Each CDR3 is given with its conserved first and last residue. Each record gives: V gene, J gene, D gene, clone size, CDR3 DNA, CDR3 protein. The D gene is left open where the match is weak. A clone size is listed for some rows: how often the clone was seen (once, few, many), or a class if it is expanded.

v_call: TRBV7-9
j_call: TRBJ1-2
d_call: TRBD1
clone_size: few
cdr3_nt: TGTGCCAGCAGCCATGGGACAGGGGGCTTATGGTACTATGGCTACACCTTC
cdr3_aa: CASSHGTGGLWYYGYTF

v_call: TRBV28
j_call: TRBJ1-4
d_call: -
clone_size: -
cdr3_nt: TGTGCCAGCAGTTTAAACGCGGCAACTAATGAAAAACTGTTTTTT
cdr3_aa: CASSLNAATNEKLFF

v_call: TRBV2
j_call: TRBJ2-7
d_call: -
clone_size: -
cdr3_nt: TGTGCCAGCAGTGACGAGTACCGATACTCCTACGAGCAGTACTTC
cdr3_aa: CASSDEYRYSYEQYF

v_call: TRBV13
j_call: TRBJ2-7
d_call: -
clone_size: few
cdr3_nt: TGTGCCAGCAGCTTAGAGCCCGGGGAGCAGTACTTC
cdr3_aa: CASSLEPGEQYF

v_call: TRBV10-3
j_call: TRBJ2-7
d_call: -
clone_size: -
cdr3_nt: TGTGCCATCAGTGAGGACAGATACTACGAGCAGTACTTC
cdr3_aa: CAISEDRYYEQYF

v_call: TRBV7-8
j_call: TRBJ1-4
d_call: TRBD1
clone_size: -
cdr3_nt: TGTGCCAGCAGCTTAGAGGACAGGGGTGAAAAACTGTTTTTT
cdr3_aa: CASSLEDRGEKLFF

v_call: TRBV5-6
j_call: TRBJ2-7
d_call: -
clone_size: few
cdr3_nt: TGTGCCAGCAGCTGGGGACTATGGGGGCTCTACGAGCAGTACTTC
cdr3_aa: CASSWGLWGLYEQYF

v_call: TRBV10-1
j_call: TRBJ2-3
d_call: -
clone_size: medium-sized
cdr3_nt: TGCGCCAGCAGTGAGTCAAAGCGAGGAACGCAGTATTTT
cdr3_aa: CASSESKRGTQYF

v_call: TRBV28
j_call: TRBJ2-7
d_call: TRBD1
clone_size: -
cdr3_nt: TGTGCCAGCAGTCCCGGGACAGGGGGTTACGAGCAGTACTTC
cdr3_aa: CASSPGTGGYEQYF

v_call: TRBV2
j_call: TRBJ2-1
d_call: -
clone_size: -
cdr3_nt: TGTGCCAGCGTGCCAGGGGTCTACAATGAGCAGTTCTTC
cdr3_aa: CASVPGVYNEQFF

v_call: TRBV5-6
j_call: TRBJ1-1
d_call: -
clone_size: -
cdr3_nt: TGTGCCAGCAGCCAGATAACAGGGAAAGTTATGAACACTGAAGCTTTCTTT
cdr3_aa: CASSQITGKVMNTEAFF

v_call: TRBV6-5
j_call: TRBJ2-7
d_call: TRBD2
clone_size: few
cdr3_nt: TGTGCCAGCAGTCTAGCGGGGGGACCCTACGAGCAGTACTTC
cdr3_aa: CASSLAGGPYEQYF

v_call: TRBV7-3
j_call: TRBJ2-1
d_call: -
clone_size: -
cdr3_nt: TGTGCCAGCAGCTTAAACGGGGGTCGAGAGCAGTTCTTC
cdr3_aa: CASSLNGGREQFF

v_call: TRBV6-6
j_call: TRBJ1-5
d_call: -
clone_size: medium-sized
cdr3_nt: TGTGCCAGCAGTACAGGGTTGGGCAATCAGCCCCAGCATTTT
cdr3_aa: CASSTGLGNQPQHF

v_call: TRBV4-1
j_call: TRBJ2-1
d_call: TRBD1
clone_size: -
cdr3_nt: TGCGCCAGCAGCCAAGATATATATGAGGACAGGGAGGTCTACAATGAGCAGTTCTTC
cdr3_aa: CASSQDIYEDREVYNEQFF

v_call: TRBV15
j_call: TRBJ1-2
d_call: -
clone_size: -
cdr3_nt: TGTGCCACCAGCCCCCGGCGTCAAGGACAGTATGGCTACACCTTC
cdr3_aa: CATSPRRQGQYGYTF

v_call: TRBV9
j_call: TRBJ2-7
d_call: -
clone_size: -
cdr3_nt: TGTGCCAGCAGCGGAATCTCGCACGAGCAGTACTTC
cdr3_aa: CASSGISHEQYF

v_call: TRBV2
j_call: TRBJ1-1
d_call: -
clone_size: -
cdr3_nt: TGTGCCAGAGAGAGTCTACAGGGAACCCTACCTGAAGCTTTCTTT
cdr3_aa: CARESLQGTLPEAFF

v_call: TRBV4-1
j_call: TRBJ1-2
d_call: TRBD1
clone_size: once
cdr3_nt: TGCGCCAGCAGCCTCCGGGACAGGGGGTATGGCTACACCTTC
cdr3_aa: CASSLRDRGYGYTF

v_call: TRBV12-5
j_call: TRBJ2-7
d_call: TRBD1
clone_size: -
cdr3_nt: TGTGCTAGTGGTTTGGCAAAACTCGACCGGACAGGCAGCTCCTACGAGCAGTACTTC
cdr3_aa: CASGLAKLDRTGSSYEQYF

v_call: TRBV5-7
j_call: TRBJ1-5
d_call: TRBD1
clone_size: few
cdr3_nt: TGTGCCAGCAGCTTGGGAAAGGTACGGGACAGGGAACACCAGCCCCAGCATTTT
cdr3_aa: CASSLGKVRDREHQPQHF

v_call: TRBV10-3
j_call: TRBJ2-7
d_call: TRBD2
clone_size: medium-sized
cdr3_nt: TGTGCCATCAGTGAAGACCCCGGGACTATGGTACACGAGCAGTACTTC
cdr3_aa: CAISEDPGTMVHEQYF

v_call: TRBV7-9
j_call: TRBJ2-5
d_call: -
clone_size: few
cdr3_nt: TGTGCCAGCAGCTTACTCAAGACCCAGTACTTC
cdr3_aa: CASSLLKTQYF

v_call: TRBV7-9
j_call: TRBJ2-7
d_call: -
clone_size: few
cdr3_nt: TGTGCCAGCAGCTTGGGGATTGGGCTGTCCTACGAGCAGTACTTC
cdr3_aa: CASSLGIGLSYEQYF

v_call: TRBV6-6
j_call: TRBJ1-2
d_call: -
clone_size: -
cdr3_nt: TGTGCCAGCAGTTTCGGACAGAACTATGGCTACACCTTC
cdr3_aa: CASSFGQNYGYTF

v_call: TRBV19
j_call: TRBJ2-7
d_call: -
clone_size: few
cdr3_nt: TGTGCCAGTAGTATCCGGGACTCATACTACGAGCAGTACTTC
cdr3_aa: CASSIRDSYYEQYF

v_call: TRBV6-5
j_call: TRBJ1-4
d_call: -
clone_size: -
cdr3_nt: TGTGCCAGCAGTACAGTAGAAGGGGAAAAACTGTTTTTT
cdr3_aa: CASSTVEGEKLFF

v_call: TRBV6-5
j_call: TRBJ2-5
d_call: TRBD2
clone_size: medium-sized
cdr3_nt: TGTGCCAGCAGTTACTCGGTAGCGGGGGGACAAGAGACCCAGTACTTC
cdr3_aa: CASSYSVAGGQETQYF

v_call: TRBV7-9
j_call: TRBJ2-7
d_call: TRBD2
clone_size: -
cdr3_nt: TGTGCCAGCAGCTTAGTGCCCACAGGAACGGGGGGCGAGCAGTACTTC
cdr3_aa: CASSLVPTGTGGEQYF

v_call: TRBV6-4
j_call: TRBJ1-6
d_call: -
clone_size: once
cdr3_nt: TGTGCCAGCAGTGACCCGAGGAATTCACCCCTCCACTTT
cdr3_aa: CASSDPRNSPLHF

v_call: TRBV5-4
j_call: TRBJ1-1
d_call: -
clone_size: -
cdr3_nt: TGTGCCAGCAGCTTGGACCCTGGGAACACTGAAGCTTTCTTT
cdr3_aa: CASSLDPGNTEAFF

v_call: TRBV18
j_call: TRBJ1-2
d_call: -
clone_size: -
cdr3_nt: TGTGCCAGCTCACCACCGTTTCGGTATGGCTACACCTTC
cdr3_aa: CASSPPFRYGYTF

v_call: TRBV4-1
j_call: TRBJ2-7
d_call: -
clone_size: -
cdr3_nt: TGCGCCAGCAGCCAACGAGGGCCCAGTGGGTATTACGAGCAGTACTTC
cdr3_aa: CASSQRGPSGYYEQYF

v_call: TRBV4-3
j_call: TRBJ1-5
d_call: -
clone_size: few
cdr3_nt: TGCGCCAGCAGCCAAGATCAGAGTCAGCCCCAGCATTTT
cdr3_aa: CASSQDQSQPQHF

v_call: TRBV15
j_call: TRBJ2-5
d_call: TRBD1
clone_size: few
cdr3_nt: TGTGCCACCAGCAGAGATGGGGGCAGGGGGTCGGGCCACTACTTC
cdr3_aa: CATSRDGGRGSGHYF

v_call: TRBV5-1
j_call: TRBJ2-1
d_call: -
clone_size: -
cdr3_nt: TGCGCCAGCAGCTTATACCCGGACGGGTCCTACAATGAGCAGTTCTTC
cdr3_aa: CASSLYPDGSYNEQFF

v_call: TRBV6-5
j_call: TRBJ2-7
d_call: TRBD1
clone_size: few
cdr3_nt: TGTGCCAGCAGTGACAGGGGGAACGAGCAGTACTTC
cdr3_aa: CASSDRGNEQYF

v_call: TRBV5-1
j_call: TRBJ2-7
d_call: -
clone_size: -
cdr3_nt: TGCGCCAGCAGCTTGGTGGAGGGGGCCATCTACGAGCAGTACTTC
cdr3_aa: CASSLVEGAIYEQYF

v_call: TRBV7-9
j_call: TRBJ2-7
d_call: TRBD1
clone_size: few
cdr3_nt: TGTGCCAGCAGCTTGGCAGGGGGATCCTACGAGCAGTACTTC
cdr3_aa: CASSLAGGSYEQYF

v_call: TRBV28
j_call: TRBJ2-7
d_call: TRBD2
clone_size: -
cdr3_nt: TGTGCCAGCAGCTTCCTGGGACTAGCCTCCTACGAGCAGTACTTC
cdr3_aa: CASSFLGLASYEQYF

v_call: TRBV7-7
j_call: TRBJ2-1
d_call: -
clone_size: -
cdr3_nt: TGTGCTAGCAGCATTGGACCTTACAATGAGCAGTTCTTC
cdr3_aa: CASSIGPYNEQFF

v_call: TRBV4-1
j_call: TRBJ1-4
d_call: -
clone_size: medium-sized
cdr3_nt: TGCGCCAGCAGCCTAGTATCGGATGAAAAACTGTTTTTT
cdr3_aa: CASSLVSDEKLFF

v_call: TRBV5-1
j_call: TRBJ1-3
d_call: -
clone_size: -
cdr3_nt: TGCGCCAGCAGCTTGGTTCCCCTCTCTGGAAACACCATATATTTT
cdr3_aa: CASSLVPLSGNTIYF

v_call: TRBV5-4
j_call: TRBJ2-7
d_call: -
clone_size: -
cdr3_nt: TGTGCCAGCAGCTTCTTTGGGATCCACGAGCAGTACTTC
cdr3_aa: CASSFFGIHEQYF

v_call: TRBV6-8
j_call: TRBJ2-7
d_call: -
clone_size: few
cdr3_nt: TGTGCCAGCAGTTACCGACTTAGACAGGTCTACGAGCAGTACTTC
cdr3_aa: CASSYRLRQVYEQYF

v_call: TRBV2
j_call: TRBJ1-2
d_call: -
clone_size: -
cdr3_nt: TGTGCCAGCAGTGAAGTCGGGGGGCGGATGGCTCCTTACTATGGCTACACCTTC
cdr3_aa: CASSEVGGRMAPYYGYTF

v_call: TRBV4-1
j_call: TRBJ2-7
d_call: -
clone_size: -
cdr3_nt: TGCGCCAGCAGCCCAAGGGGGGACGGGGTTATCCACGAGCAGTACTTC
cdr3_aa: CASSPRGDGVIHEQYF